The TCR beta chain described here comes from a study of T cells in Graves' hyperthyroidism and ophthalmopathy. Researchers took RNA transcripts and amplified the TCR beta CDR3 regions from them. Primed by the HTBI set, a first-round RT-PCR was run on the TCR CDR3. TCRdb itself ran the multiplex PCR reads through MiXCR, one entry per CDR3 protein. The sample includes more than 650,000 distinct CDR3 sequences, around 15% of them seen just once. Cells are PBMCs isolated from roughly 9.2 ml of fresh blood. Whole-study findings and limits: For ophthalmopathy, model prediction preceded onset by a median about 6.2 months. In blood, most of the thyroid clonotypes expanded above 0.001 were also present.

V lost 1 base to trimming and J lost 7 bases, with 8 bases between them. Germline V gene lookup returns CDR1 DFQATT and CDR2 SNEGSKA (reference sequence). There are 12 residues in the CDR3. This clonotype was counted between two and nine times. The antigen is not known. The receptor comes from a woman aged 18 to 35 with Graves' hyperthyroidism. Sequenced sample: blood. The chain joins TRBV20-1 to TRBJ1-5; D remains ambiguous. CDR3 DNA: TGCAGTGCTAGAGGGATAGGGCAGCCCCAGCATTTT. Its translation: CSARGIGQPQHF.